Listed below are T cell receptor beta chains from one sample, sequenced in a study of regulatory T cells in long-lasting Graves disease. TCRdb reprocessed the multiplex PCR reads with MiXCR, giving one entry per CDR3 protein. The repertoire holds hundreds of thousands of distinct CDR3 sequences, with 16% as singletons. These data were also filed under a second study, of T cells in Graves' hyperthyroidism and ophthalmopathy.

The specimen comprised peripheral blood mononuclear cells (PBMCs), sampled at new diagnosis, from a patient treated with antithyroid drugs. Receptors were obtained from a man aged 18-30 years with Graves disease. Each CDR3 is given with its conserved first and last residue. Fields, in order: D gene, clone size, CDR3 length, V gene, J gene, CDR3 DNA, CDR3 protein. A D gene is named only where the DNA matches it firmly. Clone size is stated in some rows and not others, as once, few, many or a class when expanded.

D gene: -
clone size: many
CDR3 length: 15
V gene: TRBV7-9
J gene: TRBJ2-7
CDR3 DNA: TGTGCCAGCAGCTTAGGGGTGGGAGAGCCCTACGAGCAGTACTTC
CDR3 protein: CASSLGVGEPYEQYF

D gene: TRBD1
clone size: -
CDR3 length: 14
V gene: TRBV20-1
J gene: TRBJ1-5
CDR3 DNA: TGCAGTGCTAGACAATACAGGGGCGATCAGCCCCAGCATTTT
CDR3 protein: CSARQYRGDQPQHF

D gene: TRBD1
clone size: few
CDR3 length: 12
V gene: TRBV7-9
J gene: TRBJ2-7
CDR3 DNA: TGTGCCAACCTGGACAGGCTATACGAGCAGTACTTC
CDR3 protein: CANLDRLYEQYF

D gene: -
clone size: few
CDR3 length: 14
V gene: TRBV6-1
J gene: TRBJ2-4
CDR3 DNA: TGTGCCAGCACCGAGGACAGTCCTGGGAACATTCAGTACTTC
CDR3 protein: CASTEDSPGNIQYF

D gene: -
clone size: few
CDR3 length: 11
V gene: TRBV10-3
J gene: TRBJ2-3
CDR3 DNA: TGTGCCATCAGTGAAGAGGGACCCTCGCTCTTT
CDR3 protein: CAISEEGPSLF

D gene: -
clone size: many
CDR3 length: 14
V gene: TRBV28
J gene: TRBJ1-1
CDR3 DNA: TGTGCCAGCAGTTTATCCACTCGTGGGTGGGAGGCTTTCTTT
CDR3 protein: CASSLSTRGWEAFF

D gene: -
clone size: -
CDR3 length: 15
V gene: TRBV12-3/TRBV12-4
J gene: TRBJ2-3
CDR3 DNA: TGTGCCAGCAGTTCCCTAACGGAGGCCACAGATACGCAGTATTTT
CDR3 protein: CASSSLTEATDTQYF

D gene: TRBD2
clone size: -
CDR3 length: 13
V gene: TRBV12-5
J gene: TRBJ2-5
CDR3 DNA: TGTGCTAGTGACGCGGGAGTTCGGGAGACCCAGTACTTC
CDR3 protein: CASDAGVRETQYF

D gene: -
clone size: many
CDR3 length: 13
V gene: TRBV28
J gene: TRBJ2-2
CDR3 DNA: TGTGCCAGCAGTTTTCCGTCCACCGGGGAGCTGTTTTTT
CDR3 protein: CASSFPSTGELFF

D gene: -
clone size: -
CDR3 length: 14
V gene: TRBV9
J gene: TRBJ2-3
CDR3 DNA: TGTGCCAGCAGCGTAGGTACTAACACAGATACGCAGTATTTT
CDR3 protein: CASSVGTNTDTQYF

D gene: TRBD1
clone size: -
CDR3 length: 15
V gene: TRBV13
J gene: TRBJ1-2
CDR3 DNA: TGTGCCAGCAGCGCCAGGGGGCGCCTTTCCTATGGCTACACCTTC
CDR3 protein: CASSARGRLSYGYTF

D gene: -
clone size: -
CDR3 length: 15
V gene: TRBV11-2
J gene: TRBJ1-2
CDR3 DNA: TGTGCCAGCAGCCCCCAATTCACAGGGTACTATGGCTACACCTTC
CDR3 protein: CASSPQFTGYYGYTF

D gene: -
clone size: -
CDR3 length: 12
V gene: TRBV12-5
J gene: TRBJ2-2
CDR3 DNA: TGTGCTAGTGGTTTAGACACCGGGGAGCTGTTTTTT
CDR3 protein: CASGLDTGELFF

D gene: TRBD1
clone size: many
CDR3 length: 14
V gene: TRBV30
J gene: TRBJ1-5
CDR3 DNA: TGTGCCTGGAGTTCGGGACAGTTCAATCAGCCCCAGCATTTT
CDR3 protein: CAWSSGQFNQPQHF

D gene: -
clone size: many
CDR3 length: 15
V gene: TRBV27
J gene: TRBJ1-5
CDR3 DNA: TGTGCCAGCAGTTTAGAGGGGGGCAGCAATCAGCCCCAGCATTTT
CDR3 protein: CASSLEGGSNQPQHF

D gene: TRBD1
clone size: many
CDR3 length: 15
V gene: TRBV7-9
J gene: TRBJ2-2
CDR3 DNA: TGTGCCAGCAGCTTGACAGGGGAATTCACCGGGGAGCTGTTTTTT
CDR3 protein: CASSLTGEFTGELFF

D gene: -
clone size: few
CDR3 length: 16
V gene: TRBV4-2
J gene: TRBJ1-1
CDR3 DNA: TGTGCCAGCAGCCAAGCTTTTCGGACGGCTAACACTGAAGCTTTCTTT
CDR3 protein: CASSQAFRTANTEAFF

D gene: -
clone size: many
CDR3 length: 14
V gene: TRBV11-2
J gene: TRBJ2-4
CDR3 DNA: TGTGCCAGCAGCCCAGGGGCGGCCAAAAACATTCAGTACTTC
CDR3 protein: CASSPGAAKNIQYF

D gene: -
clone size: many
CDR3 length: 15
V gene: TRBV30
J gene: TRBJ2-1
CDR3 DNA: TGTGCCTGGAGTGTACTGAGCGGTTTCTACAATGAGCAGTTCTTC
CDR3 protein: CAWSVLSGFYNEQFF

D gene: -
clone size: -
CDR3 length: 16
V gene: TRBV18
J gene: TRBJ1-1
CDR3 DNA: TGTGCCAGCTCCCCCCTTGGGTCAGGGGCCTTTCCTGAAGCTTTCTTT
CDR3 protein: CASSPLGSGAFPEAFF

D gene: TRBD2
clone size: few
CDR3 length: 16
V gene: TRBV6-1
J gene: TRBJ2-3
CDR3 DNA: TGTGCCAGCAGTAAAGGACTAGCGGGAGAATCAGATACGCAGTATTTT
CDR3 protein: CASSKGLAGESDTQYF

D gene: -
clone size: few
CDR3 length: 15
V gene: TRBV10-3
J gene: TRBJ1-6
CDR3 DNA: TGTGCCATCGGGGAAGGGAGCTCCTATAATTCACCCCTCCACTTT
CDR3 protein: CAIGEGSSYNSPLHF

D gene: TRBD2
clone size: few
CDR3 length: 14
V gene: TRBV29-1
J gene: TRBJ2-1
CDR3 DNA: TGCAGCGTTGAACGCGGGAGCTCCTACAATGAGCAGTTCTTC
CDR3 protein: CSVERGSSYNEQFF

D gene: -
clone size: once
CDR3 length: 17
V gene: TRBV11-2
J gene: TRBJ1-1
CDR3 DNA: TGTGCCAGCAGCTTAGACCCCAGCAGAGTACTGAACACTGAAGCTTTCTTT
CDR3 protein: CASSLDPSRVLNTEAFF

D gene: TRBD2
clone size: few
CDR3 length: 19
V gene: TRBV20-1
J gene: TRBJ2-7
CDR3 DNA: TGCAGTGCTAGAGAAATGAGTTCTAGCGGGAGGTCGTTTTCCTACGAGCAGTACTTC
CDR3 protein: CSAREMSSSGRSFSYEQYF

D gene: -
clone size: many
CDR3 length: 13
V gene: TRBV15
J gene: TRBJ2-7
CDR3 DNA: TGTGCCACCAGCAGAGAAAAGGGCTACGAGCAGTACTTC
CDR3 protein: CATSREKGYEQYF

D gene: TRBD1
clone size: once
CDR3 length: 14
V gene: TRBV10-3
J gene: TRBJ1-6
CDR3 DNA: TGTGCCATCAGTGTAACAGGGGATCATTCACCCCTCCACTTT
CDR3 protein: CAISVTGDHSPLHF

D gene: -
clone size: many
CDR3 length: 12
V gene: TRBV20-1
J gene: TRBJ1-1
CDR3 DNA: TGCAGTGCTCGACAGTCGAACACTGAAGCTTTCTTT
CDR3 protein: CSARQSNTEAFF

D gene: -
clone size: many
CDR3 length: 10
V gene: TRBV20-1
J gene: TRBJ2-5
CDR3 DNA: TGCAGTGTAGGAGAAGAGACCCAGTACTTC
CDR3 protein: CSVGEETQYF

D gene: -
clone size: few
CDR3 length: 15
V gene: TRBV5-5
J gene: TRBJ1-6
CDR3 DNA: TGTGCCAGCAGCTTGGGGGGCAACACCCGGTCACCCCTCCACTTT
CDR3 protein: CASSLGGNTRSPLHF

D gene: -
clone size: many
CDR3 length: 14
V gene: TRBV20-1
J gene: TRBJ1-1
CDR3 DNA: TGCAGTGCTAGAGCCCCTCGGGGCCTCTTTGAAGCTTTCTTT
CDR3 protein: CSARAPRGLFEAFF

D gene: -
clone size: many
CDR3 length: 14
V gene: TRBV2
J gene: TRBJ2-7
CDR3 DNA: TGTGCCAGCAGTGTGAGCGCAGGGAACTACGAGCAGTACTTC
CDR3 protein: CASSVSAGNYEQYF

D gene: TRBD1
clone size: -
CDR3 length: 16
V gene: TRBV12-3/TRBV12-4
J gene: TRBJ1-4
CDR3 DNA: TGTGCCAGCAGTTCCCACCCGGGGACAGGGGATGAAAAACTGTTTTTT
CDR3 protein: CASSSHPGTGDEKLFF

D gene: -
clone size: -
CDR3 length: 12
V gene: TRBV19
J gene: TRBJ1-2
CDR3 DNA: TGTGCCAGTACTCCCAGGGGCTATGGCTACACCTTC
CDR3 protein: CASTPRGYGYTF

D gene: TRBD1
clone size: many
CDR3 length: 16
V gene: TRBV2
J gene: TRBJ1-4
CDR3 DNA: TGTGCCAGCAGTGAATGGGGACAGGGAATAAATGAAAAACTGTTTTTT
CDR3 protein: CASSEWGQGINEKLFF

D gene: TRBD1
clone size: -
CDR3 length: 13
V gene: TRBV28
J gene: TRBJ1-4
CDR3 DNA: TGTGCCAGCAGGGGCAGGGGGCACGAAAAACTGTTTTTT
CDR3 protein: CASRGRGHEKLFF

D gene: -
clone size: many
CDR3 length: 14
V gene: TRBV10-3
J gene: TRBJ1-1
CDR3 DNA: TGTGCCATCAGTGAGTCGTTGGCAGCCACTGAAGCTTTCTTT
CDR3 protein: CAISESLAATEAFF

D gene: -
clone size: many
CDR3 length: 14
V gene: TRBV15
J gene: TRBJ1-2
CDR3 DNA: TGTGCCACCAGCGGAAGTGGAGACAGCTATGGCTACACCTTC
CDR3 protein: CATSGSGDSYGYTF

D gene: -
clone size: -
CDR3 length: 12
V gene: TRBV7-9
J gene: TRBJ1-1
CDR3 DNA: TGTGCCAGCAGCTCAGGGTTGGATGACGCTTTCTTT
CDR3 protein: CASSSGLDDAFF

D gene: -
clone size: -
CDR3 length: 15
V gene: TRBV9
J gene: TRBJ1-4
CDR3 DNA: TGTGCCAGCAGCGTATCCGGACAGAAGATAGAAAAACTGTTTTTT
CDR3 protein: CASSVSGQKIEKLFF

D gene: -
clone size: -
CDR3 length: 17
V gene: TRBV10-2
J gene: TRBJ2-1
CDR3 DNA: TGCGCCAGCAGTTTGAGTCTGATGGGAGTCGGCTACAATGAGCAGTTCTTC
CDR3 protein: CASSLSLMGVGYNEQFF

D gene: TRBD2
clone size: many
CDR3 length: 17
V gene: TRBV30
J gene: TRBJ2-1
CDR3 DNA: TGTGCCTGGAGTGTTAGTGAGAAGCGGGAGGTGGGTAATGAGCAGTTCTTC
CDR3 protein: CAWSVSEKREVGNEQFF

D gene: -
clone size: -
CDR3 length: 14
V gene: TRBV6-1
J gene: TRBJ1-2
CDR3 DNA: TGTGCCAGCAGACCATACAGGGAAACCTATGGCTACACCTTC
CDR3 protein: CASRPYRETYGYTF

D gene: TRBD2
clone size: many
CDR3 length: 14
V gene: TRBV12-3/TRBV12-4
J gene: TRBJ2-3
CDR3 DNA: TGTGCCAGCAGTTTAGGGACTAGCTCGGATACGCAGTATTTT
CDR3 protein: CASSLGTSSDTQYF

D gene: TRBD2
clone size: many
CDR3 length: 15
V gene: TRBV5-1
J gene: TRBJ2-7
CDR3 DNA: TGCGCCAGCAGCGACCCGGGACTAGCCTCCTACGAGCAGTACTTC
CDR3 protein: CASSDPGLASYEQYF

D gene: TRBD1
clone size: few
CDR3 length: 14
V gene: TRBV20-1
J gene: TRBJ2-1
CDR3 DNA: TGCAGTGCTGCATCTTCGCAGGGGGCGGATGAGCAGTTCTTC
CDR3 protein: CSAASSQGADEQFF

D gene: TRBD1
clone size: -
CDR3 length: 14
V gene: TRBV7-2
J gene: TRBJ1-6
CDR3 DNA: TGTGCCAGCAGCCCGGACAGGGCAAATTCACCCCTCCACTTT
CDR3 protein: CASSPDRANSPLHF